Presented here are 30 T cell receptor beta chains from one specimen sequenced in a study of T cell repertoires in cytomegalovirus infection. TCRdb reprocessed the reads with MiXCR, giving one entry per CDR3 protein. Here the sample spans around 350,000 distinct CDR3 sequences, 15% to 20% being singletons. Specimen: PBMCs. Every receptor here comes from a human donor in good health (CMV status not recorded). Some clones in this sample may be carry-over from other donors' samples.

This clonotype came up a few times. The V gene is TRBV20-1, the J gene TRBJ2-7, with no clear D. The CDR3 contains 13 residues. Per germline, CDR1 DFQATT and CDR2 SNEGSKA (reference sequence). Trimming removed 2 bases from V and 1 base from J, with 9 bases in between. CDR3 region: CSARQTSSYEQYF. The DNA for the CDR3 is TGCAGTGCTAGACAGACTTCTTCCTACGAGCAGTACTTC.

This clonotype was seen a few times. The chain has TRBV28 and TRBJ2-3, with D perhaps assigned TRBD1 or TRBD2 (7 bases each). The CDR3 extends over 24 amino acids. Germline-derived CDR1 and CDR2 are MDHEN and SYDVKM. V lost 4 bases and J 0 bases, leaving 38 bases between the germline ends. This CDR3 reads CASSSNTGARTGGGPSRSTDTQYF. As DNA, the CDR3 is TGTGCCAGCAGTTCCAATACAGGGGCCCGAACGGGCGGGGGCCCCTCCCGTAGCACAGATACGCAGTATTTT.

This clonotype was seen at least ten times. The chain couples TRBV7-2 to TRBJ1-1, with TRBD1 matching 8 bases. The length of the CDR3 is 12 residues. CDR1 SGHTA and CDR2 FQGNSA come from the germline V gene. J lost 2 bases, V lost 8 bases, and 1 base had no gene match. CDR3 sequence reads: CASGQGNTEAFF. In nucleotides, the CDR3 is TGTGCCAGCGGACAGGGTAACACTGAAGCTTTCTTT.

This clonotype showed up just a few times. This chain uses TRBV7-2 with TRBJ2-1; 11 positions match TRBD2. Germline lookup yields CDR1 SGHTA and CDR2 FQGNSA. This CDR3 region has 16 residues. The ends lost 5 bases at V and 10 bases at J; junction bases unmatched: 13. CDR3 DNA sequence: TGTGCCAGCAGCCCAATAGCGGGAGGGTGGGTTTCGGAGCAGTTCTTC. It yields the protein CASSPIAGGWVSEQFF.

This clonotype has just one count. This sequence joins TRBV6-6 and TRBJ1-2; 9 nucleotides align to TRBD1. Germline assignment: CDR1 MNHNY and CDR2 SVGAGI (reference sequence). V lost 6 bases and J lost 3; bases outside the gene matches: 8. CDR3 length: 15 residues. The CDR3 region has the DNA TGTGCCAGCAGCCCGTTCGGGACAGGGTACTATGGCTACACCTTC. Protein product: CASSPFGTGYYGYTF.

Note on this clonotype: With a much larger clone just one base away, this may be a read error. No conserved phenylalanine or tryptophan is present at the end of the CDR3, so a read error is the likely explanation. The gene calls are TRBV7-2 and TRBJ2-3, with 7 nucleotides matching TRBD2. Looked up from germline, CDR1 is SGHTA and CDR2 is FQGNSA. This CDR3 contains 15 residues. V dropped 1 base and J dropped 4; count of bases not matched to a gene: 5. The CDR3 spells CASSLEPLAADTQYY. Here the CDR3 DNA reads TGTGCCAGCAGCTTAGAGCCCCTAGCGGCAGATACGCAGTATTAT.

This sequence joins TRBV5-1 and TRBJ1-5; D perhaps matches TRBD1 (5 bases). V was pared by 1 base and J by 3 bases, with 8 bases between. The CDR3 has 14 amino acids. Germline V gene lookup returns CDR1 SGHRS and CDR2 YFSETQ. The CDR3 DNA is TGCGCCAGCAGCTTGAGGGGCGACAATCAGCCCCAGCATTTT. Translation gives CASSLRGDNQPQHF.

In this sample, this clonotype turned up a few times. V is TRBV7-8 and J is TRBJ2-7; perhaps TRBD2 as D (5 bases). CDR1 SGHVS and CDR2 FQNEAQ come from the germline V gene. Trimming removed 5 bases at V and 9 bases at J, with 20 bases between. There are 14 residues in the CDR3. The CDR3, as DNA: TGTGCCAGCAGCGCGACCTGGGCCCCGGCGGGGCAGTACTTC. It specifies CASSATWAPAGQYF.

The sample holds a few counts of this clonotype. The rearrangement uses TRBV15 and TRBJ2-5; 7 bases are shared with TRBD2. V shed 1 base and J 3 bases; nucleotides not matched to a gene: 8. The V gene's germline CDR1 is LNHNV and CDR2 YYDKDF (reference sequence). The CDR3 spans 16 residues. This chain's CDR3 is CATSRVQRGIKETQYF. DNA of the CDR3: TGTGCCACCAGCAGAGTACAGCGGGGAATTAAAGAGACCCAGTACTTC.

This chain joins TRBV7-8 and TRBJ1-1; D gene uncertain. V dropped 2 bases and J dropped 3 bases, with 7 bases sitting between them. The CDR3 covers 13 residues. Germline V gene sequence: CDR1 SGHVS, CDR2 FQNEAQ. CDR3 sequence: CASSLRSHTEAFF. In nucleotides, the CDR3 is TGTGCCAGCAGCTTAAGGAGCCACACTGAAGCTTTCTTT.

This clonotype was counted ten times or more. The chain uses TRBV7-8 and TRBJ1-1; TRBD1 might be the D (5 bases). Trimming left V 4 bases short and J 9 bases short, with 12 bases between. In germline, CDR1 is SGHVS, CDR2 FQNEAQ. The CDR3 is 12 amino acids. Here the CDR3 reads CASSSGGVQAFF. In DNA, the CDR3 is TGTGCCAGCAGCTCTGGGGGAGTCCAAGCTTTCTTT.

In this sample, this clonotype turned up many times. This chain links TRBV10-3 with TRBJ1-3; D possibly corresponds to TRBD1 (5 bases). Germline assignment: CDR1 ENHRY and CDR2 SYGVKD. Trimming stripped 8 bases from V and 0 bases from J, with 11 bases between. The CDR3 covers 14 residues. The CDR3 DNA reads TGTGCCATCGGGGCCGCTTACTCTGGAAACACCATATATTTT. Translated: CAIGAAYSGNTIYF.

The genes are TRBV7-8 and TRBJ2-7, with 7 bases matching TRBD2. V shed 5 bases and J 2 bases; nucleotides not matched to a gene: 3. This CDR3 is 13 amino acids long. Germline V gene lookup returns CDR1 SGHVS and CDR2 FQNEAQ. The CDR3 region is CASSRAGAYEQYF. CDR3 coding DNA: TGTGCCAGCAGCCGGGCGGGAGCCTACGAGCAGTACTTC.

V usage is TRBV28 and J usage is TRBJ1-2; tentatively, D is TRBD1 (5 bases). The CDR3 is made up of 16 amino acids. Trimming removed 6 bases at V and 1 base at J, with 18 bases between. In germline, CDR1 is MDHEN, CDR2 SYDVKM. The CDR3 protein is CASSPPGTAFNYGYTF. The DNA of the CDR3 is TGTGCCAGCAGCCCACCCGGGACCGCCTTTAACTATGGCTACACCTTC.

The CDR3 DNA sequence: TGTGCCAGCAGTGAAGCTCTGCCGGGACAGGGCTACAATGAGCAGTTCTTC. It yields the protein CASSEALPGQGYNEQFF. The J gene is TRBJ2-1, the V gene TRBV2; 9 positions agree with TRBD1. CDR3 length: 17 amino acids. V gave up 0 bases and J gave up 3 bases; unmatched junction bases: 6. Germline CDR1 is SNHLY and CDR2 is FYNNEI. The whole variable domain, remainder taken from reference TRBV2 and TRBJ2-1, is EPEVTQTPSHQVTQMGQEVILRCVPISNHLYFYWYRQILGQKVEFLVSFYNNEISEKSEIFDDQFSVERPDGSNFTLKIRSTKLEDSAMYFCASSEALPGQGYNEQFFGPGTRLTVL.

The gene calls are TRBV7-9 and TRBJ2-6, with TRBD1 matching 7 bases. The CDR3 has 17 amino acids. Germline V gene sequence: CDR1 SEHNR, CDR2 FQNEAQ (reference sequence). J lost 0 bases, V lost 5 bases, and 7 bases had no gene match. The DNA of the CDR3 is TGTGCCAGCAGCCGGGGACAGTTCCTCTCTGGGGCCAACGTCCTGACTTTC. Protein: CASSRGQFLSGANVLTF.

This clonotype was seen once. The rearrangement joins TRBV9 to TRBJ2-3, with TRBD2 matching 9 bases. The trim removed 4 bases at V and 2 bases at J, leaving 11 bases unmatched. The CDR3 runs to 17 residues. Germline CDR1 reads SGDLS; CDR2 reads YYNGEE. Here the CDR3 reads CASSSPYSGRATDTQYF. For the CDR3, the DNA is TGTGCCAGCAGCTCTCCTTATAGCGGGAGAGCCACAGATACGCAGTATTTT.

This clonotype was observed a few times. The V and J genes are TRBV12-3 or TRBV12-4 and TRBJ2-5; 9 bases align to TRBD2. The V and J ends lost 3 bases and 4 bases, in that order; junction bases with no gene match: 18. The CDR3 extends over 19 amino acids. The CDR3 region has the DNA TGTGCCAGCAGTTTTAAGCGGGGGGTATCTAATCGGCCTCGAGAGACCCAGTACTTC. Protein product: CASSFKRGVSNRPRETQYF.

The sample holds a few counts of this clonotype. The genes are TRBV5-4 and TRBJ2-7, with D maybe TRBD1 (5 bases). Germline V gene sequence: CDR1 SGHNT, CDR2 YYREEE (reference sequence). V shed 1 base and J shed 4 bases, with 18 bases lying between them. This CDR3 region has 16 residues. Written as DNA, the CDR3 is TGTGCCAGCAGCTTGAAGGGTGTGCGGACACCATACGAGCAGTACTTC. Translated, it gives CASSLKGVRTPYEQYF. The full variable domain, with the rest looked up from reference TRBV5-4 and TRBJ2-7, is ETGVTQSPTHLIKTRGQQVTLRCSSQSGHNTVSWYQQALGQGPQFIFQYYREEENGRGNFPPRFSGLQFPNYSSELNVNALELDDSALYLCASSLKGVRTPYEQYFGPGTRLTVT.

This clonotype has a count of ten or more. The V gene is TRBV7-9, the J gene TRBJ2-1, with no clear D. The V gene's germline CDR1 is SEHNR and CDR2 FQNEAQ (reference sequence). Trimming stripped 5 bases from V and 8 bases from J, with 10 bases between. This CDR3 contains 12 residues. The chain's CDR3 is CASSPHFYEQFF. The CDR3 region has the DNA TGTGCCAGCAGCCCGCATTTCTATGAGCAGTTCTTC.

A few counts support this clonotype. The gene calls are TRBV6-1 and TRBJ2-1, with D unclear. Germline V gene lookup returns CDR1 MNHNS and CDR2 SASEGT. Trimming shortened V by 9 bases and J by 7 bases, and 16 bases separated the two germline ends. The CDR3 runs 13 residues. CDR3 loop: CASRTGPQNEQFF. CDR3 coding DNA: TGTGCCAGTAGGACCGGGCCCCAGAATGAGCAGTTCTTC.

V gene TRBV29-1 combines with J gene TRBJ2-7; 8 bases align to TRBD1. The CDR3 is 13 amino acids. The V and J ends lost 5 bases and 5 bases, in that order; junction bases with no gene match: 8. In germline, CDR1 is SQVTM, CDR2 ANQGSEA. CDR3 region: CSVCRTGSDEQYF. For the CDR3, the DNA is TGCAGCGTTTGCAGGACAGGGTCAGACGAGCAGTACTTC.

This clonotype was observed at least ten times. The chain joins TRBV12-3 or TRBV12-4 to TRBJ1-4; a weak D match, TRBD1 (5 bases). V was clipped by 3 bases and J by 3 bases, with 8 bases between them. This CDR3 has 14 residues. The CDR3 reads CASSFGAANEKLFF. The CDR3 nucleotides are TGTGCCAGCAGTTTTGGGGCAGCTAATGAAAAACTGTTTTTT.

To note about this clonotype: A much larger clone lies one base from this, so it may be a read error. The chain couples TRBV7-9 to TRBJ2-1; 8 bases map to TRBD2. The junction had 11 bases not matched to a gene; V was cut back by 1 base and J by 15 bases. CDR3 length equals 14 residues. Per the germline V gene, CDR1 is SEHNR and CDR2 is FQNEAQ (reference sequence). The CDR3 coding sequence is TGTGCCAGCAGCTTAGAGGTGAGCGGGAGACAGCGGTTCTTC. This codes for CASSLEVSGRQRFF.

The table lists this clonotype with a few counts. The chain links TRBV7-9 to TRBJ2-3; no definite D call. Trimming took off 1 base at V and 5 bases at J, with 7 bases between the two ends. This CDR3 has 13 residues. Germline CDR1 SEHNR, CDR2 FQNEAQ (reference sequence). Written as DNA, the CDR3 is TGTGCCAGCAGCTTAGTAGGAAAAGATACGCAGTATTTT. Residues: CASSLVGKDTQYF.

This clonotype was observed a handful of times. The rearrangement uses TRBV20-1 and TRBJ2-1; 7 nucleotides agree with TRBD2. After removal of 4 bases from V and 4 bases from J, the junction contained 7 bases not matched to a gene. This CDR3 comprises 14 residues. CDR1 and CDR2 (germline): DFQATT, SNEGSKA (reference sequence). The CDR3 loop reads CSAITREPYNEQFF. CDR3 bases: TGCAGTGCTATTACGCGGGAGCCTTACAATGAGCAGTTCTTC.

The genes are TRBV28 and TRBJ1-4; D uncertain. This CDR3 has 10 amino acids. Germline loops: CDR1 MDHEN, CDR2 SYDVKM. Deletions cut 9 bases from V and 7 bases from J, with 6 bases between. The CDR3 coding sequence is TGTGCCAGAAACGGTGAAAAACTGTTTTTT. Translating gives CARNGEKLFF.

This clonotype is a singleton in its sample. This chain links TRBV7-9 with TRBJ1-4, with D perhaps matching TRBD1 (5 bases). In germline, CDR1 is SEHNR, CDR2 FQNEAQ (reference sequence). CDR3 length equals 16 residues. The V end lost 6 bases, the J end lost 8 bases, and 22 bases lay between the germline ends. The CDR3, as DNA: TGTGCCAGCAGAATACAGGATTTGGAGGGTGGCGAAAAACTGTTTTTT. This gives the protein CASRIQDLEGGEKLFF.

The rearrangement joins TRBV2 to TRBJ1-2; D is uncertain. V lost 6 bases, J lost 6 bases, and 14 bases lay in between. This CDR3 is built from 13 residues. Germline CDR1 reads SNHLY; CDR2 reads FYNNEI. CDR3 DNA sequence: TGTGCCAGCAGCGCTGGGGTTGCCGATGGCTACACCTTC. Translated, it gives CASSAGVADGYTF. Full variable domain (rest looked up from reference TRBV2 and TRBJ1-2): EPEVTQTPSHQVTQMGQEVILRCVPISNHLYFYWYRQILGQKVEFLVSFYNNEISEKSEIFDDQFSVERPDGSNFTLKIRSTKLEDSAMYFCASSAGVADGYTFGSGTRLTVV.

This clonotype has only a few counts. This chain joins TRBV29-1 and TRBJ2-5; 8 bases are shared with TRBD2. The CDR3 extends over 13 amino acids. CDR1 is SQVTM and CDR2 is ANQGSEA in the germline V gene. V lost 5 bases and J lost 10; bases outside the gene matches: 12. CDR3 bases: TGCAGCGTTCGGGGGGGAGGAGGGAGAATCCAGTACTTC. Translation: CSVRGGGGRIQYF.